This TCR beta chain was sequenced during a study of shared clonotypes between healthy human individuals. General observations from the study: Clonotypes that were shared across a handful of donors made up approximately 5.1% of naive CD4 clonotypes.

Donors included only healthy HIV-negative adults lacking recent acute infections or vaccinations. Assay used: immunoSEQ multiplex PCR; TCRdb lists only in-frame clones, some missing. The repertoire consists of some 2.4 million clones, with over 85% occurring once and the leading ten covering 0.36%. Only one count was recorded for this clone. Its specificity is not known. Trimming took off 5 bases at V and 9 bases at J, with 11 bases between the two ends. The V gene's germline CDR1 is SGHTA and CDR2 FQGNSA. The CDR3 has 13 residues. V usage is TRBV7-2 and J usage is TRBJ1-6; D is undetermined. The TCR comes from a man aged 18 to 29 in good health. Some clones in this sample may be carry-over from other donors' samples. What was sequenced was naive CD4+ T cells from PBMCs. Sample subset: CD45RA+ positively selected. CDR3 region: CASSAEPGSPLHF. The DNA of the CDR3 is TGTGCCAGCAGCGCTGAGCCGGGTTCACCCCTCCACTTT. The full variable domain, its missing parts supplied by reference TRBV7-2 and TRBJ1-6, is GAGVSQSPSNKVTEKGKDVELRCDPISGHTALYWYRQSLGQGLEFLIYFQGNSAPDKSGLPSDRFSAERTGGSVSTLTIQRTQQEDSAVYLCASSAEPGSPLHFGNGTRLTVT.